The entry that follows covers one TCR beta chain sequence. In the authors' workflow: Using reference gene primer amplification, nucleated cell counts were estimated. Here immunoSEQ multiplex PCR was the method, and the copy in TCRdb shows in-frame clones only, minus some. That table is the source of V, J and clone size, and D and trimming were worked out from the DNA. The sample lists about 100,000 clones, less than 90% seen once, with more than 1.5% in the top ten. The data originate from a study of blood T cell repertoires in COVID-19. In the study overall: COVID-19 samples collected from the United States, Italy and Spain covered acute and convalescent phases.

CDR3 length equals 15 residues. V lost 5 bases to trimming and J lost 5 bases, with 16 bases between them. Germline-derived CDR1 and CDR2 are MNHEY and SVGEGT. Sequencing was done on a sample of peripheral blood. V gene TRBV6-2 or TRBV6-3 combines with J gene TRBJ1-5, with D tentatively TRBD1 (6 bases). The sequence was collected from a man of 80 years or more with acute or convalescent COVID-19. CDR3 loop: CASSQQGLGDQPQHF. CDR3 coding DNA: TGTGCCAGCAGTCAACAGGGTCTCGGCGATCAGCCCCAGCATTTT.